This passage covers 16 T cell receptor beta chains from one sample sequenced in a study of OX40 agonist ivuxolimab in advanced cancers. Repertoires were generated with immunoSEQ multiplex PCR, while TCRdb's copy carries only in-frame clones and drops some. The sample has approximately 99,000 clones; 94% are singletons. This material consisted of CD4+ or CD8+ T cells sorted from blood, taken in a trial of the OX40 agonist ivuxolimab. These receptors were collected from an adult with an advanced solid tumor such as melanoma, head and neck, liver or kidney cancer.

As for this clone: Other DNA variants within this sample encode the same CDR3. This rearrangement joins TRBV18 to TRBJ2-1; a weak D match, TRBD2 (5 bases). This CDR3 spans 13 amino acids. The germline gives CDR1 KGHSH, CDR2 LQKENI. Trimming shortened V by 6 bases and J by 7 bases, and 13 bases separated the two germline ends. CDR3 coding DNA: TGTGCCAGCTCCCCCGGGGTAGGGAATGAGCAGTTCTTC. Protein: CASSPGVGNEQFF.

The CDR3 is CASSVGPLNEQFF. In DNA form, the CDR3 reads TGTGCCAGCAGTGTTGGGCCCCTCAATGAGCAGTTCTTC. This rearrangement joins TRBV2 to TRBJ2-1; D gene unclear. CDR1 and CDR2 from the germline V gene are SNHLY and FYNNEI. V lost 4 bases, J lost 6 bases, and 10 bases lay in between. The CDR3 has 13 residues.

This CDR3 reads CASSPSGAGDEKLFF. The CDR3 DNA follows: TGTGCCAGCAGCCCGTCCGGGGCAGGGGACGAAAAACTGTTTTTT. V gene TRBV6-1 combines with J gene TRBJ1-4, with D tentatively TRBD1 (6 bases). Per germline, CDR1 MNHNS and CDR2 SASEGT. The CDR3 consists of 15 residues. The germline V and J ends were trimmed by 6 bases and 8 bases, with 19 bases remaining between them.

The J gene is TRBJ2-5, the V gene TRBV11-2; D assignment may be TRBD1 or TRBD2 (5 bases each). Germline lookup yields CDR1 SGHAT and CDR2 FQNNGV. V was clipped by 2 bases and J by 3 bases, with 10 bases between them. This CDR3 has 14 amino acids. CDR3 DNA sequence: TGTGCCAGCAGCTTATTCGGGGCAGAAGAGACCCAGTACTTC. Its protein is CASSLFGAEETQYF.

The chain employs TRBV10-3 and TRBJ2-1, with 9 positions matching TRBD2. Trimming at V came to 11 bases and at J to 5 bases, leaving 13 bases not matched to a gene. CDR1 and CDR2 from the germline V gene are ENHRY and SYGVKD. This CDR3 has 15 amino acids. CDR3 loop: CAVQGSSGSHNEQFF. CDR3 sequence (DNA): TGTGCCGTCCAAGGGAGTAGCGGGAGCCACAATGAGCAGTTCTTC.

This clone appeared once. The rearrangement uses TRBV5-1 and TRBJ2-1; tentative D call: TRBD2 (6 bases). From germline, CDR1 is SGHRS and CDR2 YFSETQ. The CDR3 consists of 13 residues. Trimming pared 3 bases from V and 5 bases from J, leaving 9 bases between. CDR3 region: CASSWGVNNEQFF. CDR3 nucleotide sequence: TGCGCCAGCAGCTGGGGGGTAAACAATGAGCAGTTCTTC.

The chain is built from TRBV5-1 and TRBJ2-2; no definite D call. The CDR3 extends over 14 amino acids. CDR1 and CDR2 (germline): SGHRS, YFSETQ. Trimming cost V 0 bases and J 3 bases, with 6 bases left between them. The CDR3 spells CASSLAGYTGELFF. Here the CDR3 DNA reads TGCGCCAGCAGCTTGGCCGGGTACACCGGGGAGCTGTTTTTT.

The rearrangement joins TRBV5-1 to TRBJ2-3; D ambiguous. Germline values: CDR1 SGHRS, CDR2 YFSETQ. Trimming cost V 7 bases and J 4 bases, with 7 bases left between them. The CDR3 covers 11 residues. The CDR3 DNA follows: TGCGCCAGCCGTAAGGCAGATACGCAGTATTTT. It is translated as CASRKADTQYF. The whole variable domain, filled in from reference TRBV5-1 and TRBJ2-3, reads KAGVTQTPRYLIKTRGQQVTLSCSPISGHRSVSWYQQTPGQGLQFLFEYFSETQRNKGNFPGRFSGRQFSNSRSEMNVSTLELGDSALYLCASRKADTQYFGPGTRLTVL.

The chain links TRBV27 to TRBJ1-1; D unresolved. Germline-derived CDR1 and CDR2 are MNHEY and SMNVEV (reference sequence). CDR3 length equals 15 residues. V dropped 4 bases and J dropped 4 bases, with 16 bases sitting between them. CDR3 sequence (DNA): TGTGCCAGCAGTTACGGCTTACTGAGTGGCACTGAAGCTTTCTTT. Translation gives CASSYGLLSGTEAFF.

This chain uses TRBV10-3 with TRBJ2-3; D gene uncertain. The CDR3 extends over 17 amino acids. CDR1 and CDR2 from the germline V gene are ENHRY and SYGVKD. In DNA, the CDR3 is TGTGTTCCATCAGAAGGGTATTGGGTAGACGGCACAGATACGCAGTATTTT. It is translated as CVPSEGYWVDGTDTQYF.

The CDR3 nucleotides are TGTGCCAGCAGAATAAGGACAGGGATGAACACTGAAGCTTTCTTT. As protein: CASRIRTGMNTEAFF. The chain uses TRBV27 and TRBJ1-1; TRBD1 matches at 8 bases. This CDR3 contains 15 residues. In germline, CDR1 is MNHEY, CDR2 SMNVEV (reference sequence). V shed 6 bases, J shed 0 bases, and the junction held 6 bases outside the gene matches.

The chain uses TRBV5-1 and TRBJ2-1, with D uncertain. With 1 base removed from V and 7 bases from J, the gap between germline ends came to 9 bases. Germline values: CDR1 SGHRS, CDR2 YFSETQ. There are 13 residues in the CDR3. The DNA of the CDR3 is TGCGCCAGCAGCTTGAACCCAGTAAATGAGCAGTTCTTC. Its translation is CASSLNPVNEQFF.

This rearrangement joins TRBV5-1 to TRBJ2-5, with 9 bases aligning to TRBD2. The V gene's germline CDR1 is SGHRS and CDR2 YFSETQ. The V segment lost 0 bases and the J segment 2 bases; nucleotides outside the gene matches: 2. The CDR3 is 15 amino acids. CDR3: CASSLAAGGQETQYF. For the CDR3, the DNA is TGCGCCAGCAGCTTGGCGGCGGGAGGGCAAGAGACCCAGTACTTC.

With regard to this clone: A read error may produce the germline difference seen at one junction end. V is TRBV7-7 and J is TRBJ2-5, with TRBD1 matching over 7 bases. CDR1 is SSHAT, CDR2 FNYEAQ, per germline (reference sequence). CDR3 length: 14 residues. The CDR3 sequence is CASSFRGWTGTQYF. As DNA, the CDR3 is TGTGCTAGCAGCTTCAGGGGGTGGACTGGGACCCAGTACTTC.

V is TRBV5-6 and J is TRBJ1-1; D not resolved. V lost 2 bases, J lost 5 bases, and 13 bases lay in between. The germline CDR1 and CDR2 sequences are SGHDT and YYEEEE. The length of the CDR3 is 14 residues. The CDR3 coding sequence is TGTGCCAGCAGCTTTACCGAAGGCAGGACTGAAGCTTTCTTT. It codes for CASSFTEGRTEAFF.

Here the CDR3 DNA reads TGTGCCTGGAGTGTTGTAGACAGGGGAGGCTACACCTTC. It is translated as CAWSVVDRGGYTF. The V gene is TRBV30, the J gene TRBJ1-2; 8 bases line up with TRBD1. This CDR3 contains 13 residues. V trimming: 0 bases; J trimming: 8 bases; junction bases outside the gene matches: 5. CDR1 and CDR2 (germline): GTSNPN, SVGIG (reference sequence).